One TCR beta chain is described in this entry. What was amplified from RNA transcripts were TCR beta CDR3 regions. HTBI primers drove first-round RT-PCR of the TCR CDR3. TCRdb re-derived calls from the multiplex PCR reads in MiXCR, one entry per CDR3 protein. The sample records some 560,000 distinct CDR3 sequences, more than 15% being singletons. This sample is part of a study of T cells in Graves' hyperthyroidism and ophthalmopathy. Germline loops: CDR1 MNHEY, CDR2 SVGAGI. The CDR3 contains 16 residues. With 4 bases removed from V and 2 bases from J, the gap between germline ends came to 15 bases. The source of this sequence is a woman aged 25 to 39 with Graves' hyperthyroidism. The chain employs TRBV6-5 and TRBJ2-1; possible D gene TRBD2, 5 bases. The sample taken for sequencing was blood. DNA for the CDR3: TGTGCCAGCAGTTCCCCGGGTAGCGCACCCTACAATGAGCAGTTCTTC. It yields the protein CASSSPGSAPYNEQFF.